This T cell receptor beta chain was documented in a study of shared clonotypes between healthy human individuals. This CDR3 contains 13 residues. CDR1 is MNHNY and CDR2 is SVGAGI in the germline V gene (reference sequence). V was clipped by 2 bases and J by 7 bases, with 8 bases between them. Whole-study findings and limits: Relative to memory subsets, naive subsets generally showed larger estimated richness.

In the case of this clone: Its antigen is unidentified.

Profiled with immunoSEQ multiplex PCR; TCRdb holds only in-frame clones, not every one. Among about 2.4 million clones listed, 93% were seen once. The sample comprised naive CD4+ T cells from PBMCs. Subset reported: CD45RA+ positively selected. The V call is TRBV6-6, the J call TRBJ2-2; D call uncertain. This sequence originates from a man between 18 and 35 years old in good health. Some clones in this sample may be carry-over from other donors' samples. Written as DNA, the CDR3 is TGTGCCAGCAGTTACGGGCCCGACGGGGAGCTGTTTTTT. It translates to CASSYGPDGELFF.